The count of the clone carrying this TCR beta chain is one. Its antigen is unknown. This entry comes from a study of spatial heterogeneity in lung cancer. Findings and limits, study-wide: The number of expanded tumor alpha and beta chains correlated with mutation number.

Every molecule of TCR cDNA had its own unique molecular identifier. MiXCR was run by TCRdb on the 5' RACE reads, yielding one entry per CDR3 protein. The sample includes approximately 3,400 distinct CDR3 sequences, roughly 30% of them seen just once. The germline V gene has CDR1 LGHNA and CDR2 YNFKEQ. The V gene lost 0 bases and the J gene lost 4 bases, with 6 bases spanning the gap. This CDR3 has 13 residues. Time point here: sample taken at primary tumor resection. The TCR sequence derives from a female donor with early-stage non-small cell lung cancer. This material consisted of lung tumor tissue, taken at surgery. J is TRBJ2-5 and V is TRBV4-2; D uncertain. The CDR3 region is CASSQDKGETQYF. CDR3 bases: TGTGCCAGCAGCCAAGATAAGGGAGAGACCCAGTACTTC.